These 8 T cell receptor beta chains originate from one sample sequenced in a study of stem cell transplantation in POMP-related autoinflammatory disease. This table comes from immunoSEQ multiplex PCR, and its TCRdb copy is limited to in-frame clones, with some not included. In the table there are some 29,000 clones, 88% of which are singletons. This specimen consisted of CD4+ T cells from PBMCs, obtained before stem cell transplantation. The receptors were sampled from a human donor with POMP-related autoinflammation and immune dysregulation (PRAID).

The chain recombines TRBV4-1 with TRBJ2-5; 8 positions match TRBD2. V lost 3 bases and J lost 5; bases outside the gene matches: 8. The CDR3 has 15 residues. Germline values: CDR1 MGHRA, CDR2 YSYEKL. The CDR3 bases are TGCGCCAGCAGCCAGCTGGGACTAGACGGGGAGACCCAGTACTTC. It is translated as CASSQLGLDGETQYF.

This sequence joins TRBV6-1 and TRBJ1-5, with 7 bases identical to TRBD1. The CDR3 extends over 14 amino acids. From germline, CDR1 is MNHNS and CDR2 SASEGT. V shed 1 base and J 4 bases; nucleotides not matched to a gene: 1. CDR3 sequence reads: CASSEGTGNQPQHF. The CDR3 DNA sequence: TGTGCCAGCAGTGAAGGGACAGGAAATCAGCCCCAGCATTTT.

The rearrangement joins TRBV5-1 to TRBJ2-7; D is possibly TRBD1 (7 bases). Germline CDR1 and CDR2: SGHRS and YFSETQ. The CDR3 spans 16 residues. V shed 4 bases and J shed 5 bases, with 22 bases lying between them. The CDR3 DNA is TGCGCCAGCAGCAAGGGCGGGACAGCGGCGCCTCACGAGCAGTACTTC. Protein: CASSKGGTAAPHEQYF.

On this clone: One end of the junction does not line up with germline, which may come from a read error. The rearrangement uses TRBV6-6 and TRBJ2-7; D is unclear. The CDR3 contains 15 residues. Germline V gene sequence: CDR1 MNHNY, CDR2 SVGAGI (reference sequence). CDR3 residues: CASSYSTVPTYGQYF. DNA for the CDR3: TGTGCCAGCAGTTACTCGACGGTTCCTACTTACGGGCAGTACTTC.

With regard to this clone: Other nucleotide sequences from this sample produce the same CDR3. The chain recombines TRBV5-1 with TRBJ1-1; D is perhaps TRBD1 (5 bases). The CDR3 sequence is 14 residues long. V lost 4 bases to trimming and J lost 1 base, with 11 bases between them. Germline V gene sequence: CDR1 SGHRS, CDR2 YFSETQ. CDR3 coding DNA: TGCGCCAGCAGCCCGGACACCACGAACACTGAAGCTTTCTTT. Translating gives CASSPDTTNTEAFF.

The chain combines TRBV2 with TRBJ2-6; no firm D call. The CDR3 is 13 residues long. Germline assignment: CDR1 SNHLY and CDR2 FYNNEI. Trimming took 6 bases from V and 1 from J, leaving 4 bases between them. The CDR3 coding sequence is TGTGCCAGCAGGAATTCTGGGGCCAACGTCCTGACTTTC. It specifies CASRNSGANVLTF.

The chain carries TRBV6-6 and TRBJ2-5; D call uncertain. V shed 4 bases and J shed 1 base, with 4 bases lying between them. Germline V gives CDR1 MNHNY, CDR2 SVGAGI (reference sequence). CDR3 length: 12 residues. This CDR3 is CASSSTQETQYF. CDR3 DNA sequence: TGTGCCAGCAGTTCGACCCAAGAGACCCAGTACTTC.

The J gene is TRBJ1-2, the V gene TRBV27; D ambiguous. The CDR3 length is 13 residues. From germline, CDR1 is MNHEY and CDR2 SMNVEV (reference sequence). Trimming removed 5 bases at V and 4 bases at J, with 11 bases between. The CDR3 region has the DNA TGTGCCAGCAGTCCAGCACCGACCTATGGCTACACCTTC. This gives the protein CASSPAPTYGYTF.